Listed here are 14 T cell receptor beta chains from one sample, sequenced in a study of long-term antiretroviral therapy in people with HIV. The run of the v3.0 immunoSEQ assay was at survey level. Repertoires were generated with immunoSEQ multiplex PCR, while TCRdb's copy carries only in-frame clones and drops some. The sample holds tens of thousands of clones, under 90% seen once. The source was unsorted PBMCs, collected 0.8 years after starting antiretroviral therapy. Source of these receptors: a woman aged 18-30 years with HIV.

This clone came up a few times. The gene calls are TRBV19 and TRBJ1-2; D is possibly TRBD1 (6 bases). CDR1 is LNHDA and CDR2 is SQIVND in the germline V gene (reference sequence). This CDR3 region has 14 residues. V lost 4 bases and J 7 bases, leaving 16 bases between the germline ends. The CDR3, as DNA: TGTGCCAGTAGTAGGGGGCGGCATCCGGGTGGCTACACCTTC. Protein product: CASSRGRHPGGYTF.

The rearrangement links TRBV27 to TRBJ1-2, with D maybe TRBD1 (5 bases). V dropped 1 base and J dropped 6 bases, with 15 bases sitting between them. Germline CDR1 MNHEY, CDR2 SMNVEV (reference sequence). The length of the CDR3 is 15 residues. CDR3 sequence: CASSLWGGEADGYTF. The DNA for the CDR3 is TGTGCCAGCAGTTTATGGGGAGGGGAGGCTGATGGCTACACCTTC.

The chain carries TRBV9 and TRBJ1-3, with 7 positions matching TRBD1. This CDR3 has 15 residues. CDR1 is SGDLS and CDR2 is YYNGEE in the germline V gene. V gave up 3 bases and J gave up 1 base; unmatched junction bases: 4. The CDR3: CASSALQGSGNTIYF. The CDR3 bases are TGTGCCAGCAGCGCCTTACAGGGGTCTGGAAACACCATATATTTT.

The gene calls are TRBV9 and TRBJ2-7; tentatively, D is TRBD2 (6 bases). The V end lost 3 bases, the J end lost 0 bases, and 13 bases lay between the germline ends. The CDR3 has 15 amino acids. Looked up from germline, CDR1 is SGDLS and CDR2 is YYNGEE. The chain's CDR3 is CASSAYASDSYEQYF. In DNA form, the CDR3 reads TGTGCCAGCAGCGCCTATGCTAGCGACTCCTACGAGCAGTACTTC.

V and J are TRBV7-2 and TRBJ2-2, with TRBD1 matching over 11 bases. V shed 5 bases and J 4 bases; nucleotides not matched to a gene: 9. Germline V gives CDR1 SGHTA, CDR2 FQGNSA. The CDR3 has 17 amino acids. The CDR3 nucleotides read TGTGCCAGCAGCCCCGCCGGGACAGGGGGTGGCACCGGGGAGCTGTTTTTT. Its translation is CASSPAGTGGGTGELFF.

The chain links TRBV7-9 to TRBJ2-3; D might be TRBD1 (5 bases). CDR3 size: 13 residues. The V gene lost 4 bases and the J gene lost 3 bases, with 8 bases spanning the gap. Germline CDR1 SEHNR, CDR2 FQNEAQ (reference sequence). CDR3 nucleotide sequence: TGTGCCAGCAGCTCCTCAGGGACAGATACGCAGTATTTT. Protein product: CASSSSGTDTQYF.

The CDR3, as DNA: TGTGCCAGCAGCTTGGCCTTGGGGCGTCAGGAGGGGGGCTACACCTTC. It specifies CASSLALGRQEGGYTF. The chain joins TRBV5-4 to TRBJ1-2; TRBD1 might be the D (5 bases). V was clipped by 0 bases and J by 8 bases, with 20 bases between them. CDR3 length: 16 residues. CDR1 is SGHNT, CDR2 YYREEE, per germline (reference sequence).

V is TRBV9 and J is TRBJ2-3; 10 bases match TRBD2. The CDR3 has 15 amino acids. With V trimmed by 3 bases and J by 1 base, 2 bases remained unmatched. The germline CDR1 and CDR2 sequences are SGDLS and YYNGEE. Here the CDR3 reads CASSDGLAGTDTQYF. CDR3 DNA: TGTGCCAGCAGCGACGGACTAGCGGGCACAGATACGCAGTATTTT.

This rearrangement joins TRBV4-1 to TRBJ1-1, with 7 bases matching TRBD1. Unmatched junction bases numbered 8, after V lost 4 bases and J lost 6 bases. The CDR3 spans 14 residues. The germline V gene encodes CDR1 MGHRA and CDR2 YSYEKL. The CDR3 bases are TGCGCCAGCAGCCGCCAACAGGGGAGGGCTGAAGCTTTCTTT. This sequence encodes CASSRQQGRAEAFF.

The chain recombines TRBV5-1 with TRBJ2-7; no firm D call. The germline V gene has CDR1 SGHRS and CDR2 YFSETQ. The CDR3 consists of 12 residues. Trimming removed 8 bases at V and 3 bases at J, with 12 bases between. The CDR3 nucleotides are TGCGCCAGTACAAACCAGGTCTACGAGCAGTACTTC. Its protein product is CASTNQVYEQYF.

Turning to this clone: Other DNA sequences in this specimen translate into the identical CDR3. This chain connects TRBV7-9 to TRBJ1-1; D uncertain. V lost 3 bases and J 5 bases, leaving 4 bases between the germline ends. CDR3 length: 11 residues. In germline, CDR1 is SEHNR, CDR2 FQNEAQ (reference sequence). CDR3: CASSLGTEAFF. CDR3 nucleotides: TGTGCCAGCAGCTTGGGGACTGAAGCTTTCTTT.

V usage is TRBV5-1 and J usage is TRBJ2-1; D perhaps matches TRBD2 (5 bases). Germline values: CDR1 SGHRS, CDR2 YFSETQ. The CDR3 is 13 residues long. V was trimmed by 4 bases and J by 9 bases, leaving 14 bases between them. The CDR3 DNA reads as TGCGCCAGCAGCCCCATTACTAGGCTTGAGCAGTTCTTC. Translating gives CASSPITRLEQFF.

The CDR3 protein is CSVEDFSRDLGVGNTIYF. CDR3 coding DNA: TGCAGCGTTGAAGATTTTAGTAGGGATTTGGGTGTAGGTAACACCATATATTTT. This chain uses TRBV29-1 with TRBJ1-3, with D hard to call. From germline, CDR1 is SQVTM and CDR2 ANQGSEA. There are 18 residues in the CDR3. The germline V and J ends were trimmed by 0 bases and 7 bases, with 25 bases remaining between them.

The chain joins TRBV7-3 to TRBJ2-1; D is possibly TRBD1 or TRBD2 (5 bases each). Germline V CDR1 and CDR2: SGHTA, FQGTGA. Trimming removed 2 bases from V and 8 bases from J, with 37 bases in between. The CDR3 is made up of 22 amino acids. CDR3 sequence reads: CASSLFGLPSTPRDHRWDEQFF. The CDR3 bases are TGTGCCAGCAGCTTATTCGGGCTCCCTTCAACCCCTCGGGACCATAGATGGGATGAGCAGTTCTTC.